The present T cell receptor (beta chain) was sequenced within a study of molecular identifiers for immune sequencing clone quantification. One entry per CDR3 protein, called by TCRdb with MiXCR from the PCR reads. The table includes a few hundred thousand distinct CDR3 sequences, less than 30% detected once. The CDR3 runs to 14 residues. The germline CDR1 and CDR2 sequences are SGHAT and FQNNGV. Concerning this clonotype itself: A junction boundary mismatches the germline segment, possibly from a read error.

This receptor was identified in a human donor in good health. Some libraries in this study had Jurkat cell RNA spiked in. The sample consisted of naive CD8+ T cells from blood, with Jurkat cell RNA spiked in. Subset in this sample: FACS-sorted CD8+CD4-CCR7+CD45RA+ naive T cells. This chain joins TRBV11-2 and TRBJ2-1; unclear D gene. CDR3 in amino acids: CASSIFMGNNERFF. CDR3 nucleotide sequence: TGTGCCAGCAGCATCTTTATGGGGAACAATGAGCGGTTCTTC.